The subject of this entry is one TCR beta chain. The antigen is unknown. The sample has other DNA sequences that encode this CDR3 too. The germline gives CDR1 SGHTA, CDR2 FQGNSA. V lost 3 bases to trimming and J lost 2 bases; unmatched junction nucleotides: 0. This CDR3 spans 13 amino acids. TCRdb's copy holds only in-frame clones and misses some; the assay was immunoSEQ multiplex PCR. The sample carries some 58,000 clones, around 90% recorded once. This specimen belongs to a study of OX40 agonist ivuxolimab in advanced cancers. Across the whole study: Previous treatment with anti-PD-1, anti-PD-L1 or anti-CTLA-4 therapy was allowed; 35% to 50% had received some. The study's findings and limits: Dosing at 0.1 to 3.0 mg/kg was accompanied by clonal expansion of CD4+ and CD8+ blood T cells by week 6. Average numbers of expanded clones were greater in CD8+ T cells than in CD4+.

It was autoimmune disease history or systemic immunosuppression that excluded patients. The TCR originated in an adult with an advanced solid tumor such as melanoma, head and neck, liver or kidney cancer. Source: CD4+ or CD8+ T cells sorted from blood, taken in a trial of the OX40 agonist ivuxolimab. The chain has TRBV7-2 and TRBJ2-7, with 8 bases fitting TRBD1. The CDR3 is CASSLTGAYEQYF. As DNA, the CDR3 is TGTGCCAGCAGCTTGACAGGGGCCTACGAGCAGTACTTC.